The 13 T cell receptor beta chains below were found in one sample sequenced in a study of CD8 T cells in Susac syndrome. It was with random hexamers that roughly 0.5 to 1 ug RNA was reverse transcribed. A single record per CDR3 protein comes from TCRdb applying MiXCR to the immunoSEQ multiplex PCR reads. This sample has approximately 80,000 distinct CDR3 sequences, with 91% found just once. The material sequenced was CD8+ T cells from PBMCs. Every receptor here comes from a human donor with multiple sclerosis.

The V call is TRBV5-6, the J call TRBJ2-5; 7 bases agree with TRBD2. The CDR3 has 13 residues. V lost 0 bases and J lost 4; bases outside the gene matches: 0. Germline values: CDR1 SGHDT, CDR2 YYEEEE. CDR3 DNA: TGTGCCAGCAGCTTGGGGGGGGGAGAGACCCAGTACTTC. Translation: CASSLGGGETQYF.

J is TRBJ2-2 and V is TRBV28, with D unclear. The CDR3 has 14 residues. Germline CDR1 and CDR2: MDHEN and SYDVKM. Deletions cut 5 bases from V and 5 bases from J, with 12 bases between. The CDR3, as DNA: TGTGCCAGCAGTCCCCCAAGAGGAACCGGGGAGCTGTTTTTT. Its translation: CASSPPRGTGELFF. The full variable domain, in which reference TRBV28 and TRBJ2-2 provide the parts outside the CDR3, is DVKVTQSSRYLVKRTGEKVFLECVQDMDHENMFWYRQDPGLGLRLIYFSYDVKMKEKGDIPEGYSVSREKKERFSLILESASTNQTSMYLCASSPPRGTGELFFGEGSRLTVL.

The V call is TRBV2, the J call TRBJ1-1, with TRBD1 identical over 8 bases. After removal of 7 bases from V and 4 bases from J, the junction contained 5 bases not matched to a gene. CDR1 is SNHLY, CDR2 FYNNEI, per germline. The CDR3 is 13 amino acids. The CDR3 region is CASTGQGGTEAFF. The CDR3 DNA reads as TGTGCCAGCACTGGACAGGGCGGCACTGAAGCTTTCTTT. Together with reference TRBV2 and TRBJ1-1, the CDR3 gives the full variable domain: EPEVTQTPSHQVTQMGQEVILRCVPISNHLYFYWYRQILGQKVEFLVSFYNNEISEKSEIFDDQFSVERPDGSNFTLKIRSTKLEDSAMYFCASTGQGGTEAFFGQGTRLTVV.

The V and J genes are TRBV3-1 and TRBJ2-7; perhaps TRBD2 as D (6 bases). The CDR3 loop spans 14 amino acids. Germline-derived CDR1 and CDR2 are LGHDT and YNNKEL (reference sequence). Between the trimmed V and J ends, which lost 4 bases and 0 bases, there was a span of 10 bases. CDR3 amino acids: CASSPGLLSYEQYF. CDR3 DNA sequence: TGTGCCAGCAGCCCAGGACTACTCTCCTACGAGCAGTACTTC.

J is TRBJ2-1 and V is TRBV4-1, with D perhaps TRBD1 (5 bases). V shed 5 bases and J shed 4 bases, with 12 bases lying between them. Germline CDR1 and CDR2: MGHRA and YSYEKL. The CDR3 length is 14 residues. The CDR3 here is CASSVQGGYNEQFF. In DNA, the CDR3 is TGCGCCAGCAGCGTCCAGGGCGGATACAATGAGCAGTTCTTC.

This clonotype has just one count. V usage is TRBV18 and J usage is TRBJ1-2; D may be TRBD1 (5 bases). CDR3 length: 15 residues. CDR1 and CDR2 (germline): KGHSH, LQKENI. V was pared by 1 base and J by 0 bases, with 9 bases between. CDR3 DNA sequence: TGTGCCAGCTCACCACGTGGGGGTACTAACTATGGCTACACCTTC. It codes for CASSPRGGTNYGYTF. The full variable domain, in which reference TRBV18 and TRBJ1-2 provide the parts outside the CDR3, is NAGVMQNPRHLVRRRGQEARLRCSPMKGHSHVYWYRQLPEEGLKFMVYLQKENIIDESGMPKERFSAEFPKEGPSILRIQQVVRGDSAAYFCASSPRGGTNYGYTFGSGTRLTVV.

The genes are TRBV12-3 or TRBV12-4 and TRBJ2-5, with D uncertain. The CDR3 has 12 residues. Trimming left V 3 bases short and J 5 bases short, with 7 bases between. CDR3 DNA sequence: TGTGCCAGCAGTTTGACATTGGAGACCCAGTACTTC. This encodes CASSLTLETQYF.

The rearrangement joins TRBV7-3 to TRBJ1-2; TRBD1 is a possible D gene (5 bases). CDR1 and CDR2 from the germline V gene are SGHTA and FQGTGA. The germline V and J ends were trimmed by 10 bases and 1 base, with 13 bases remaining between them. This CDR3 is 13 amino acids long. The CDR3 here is CATRAADNYGYTF. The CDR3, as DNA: TGTGCCACCAGGGCCGCCGATAACTATGGCTACACCTTC.

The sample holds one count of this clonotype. CDR3 residues: CASSSDGQNYGYTF. CDR3 bases: TGTGCCAGCAGTTCTGACGGGCAGAACTATGGCTACACCTTC. This chain uses TRBV6-5 with TRBJ1-2; no reliable D call. V gave up 4 bases and J gave up 2 bases, with 11 bases separating them. This CDR3 has 14 residues. Germline V gives CDR1 MNHEY, CDR2 SVGAGI.

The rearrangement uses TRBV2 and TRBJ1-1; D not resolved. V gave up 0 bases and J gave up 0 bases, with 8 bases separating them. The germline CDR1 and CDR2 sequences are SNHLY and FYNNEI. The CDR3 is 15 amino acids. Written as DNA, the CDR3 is TGTGCCAGCAGTGAAGCGCTGGGTCTGAACACTGAAGCTTTCTTT. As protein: CASSEALGLNTEAFF.

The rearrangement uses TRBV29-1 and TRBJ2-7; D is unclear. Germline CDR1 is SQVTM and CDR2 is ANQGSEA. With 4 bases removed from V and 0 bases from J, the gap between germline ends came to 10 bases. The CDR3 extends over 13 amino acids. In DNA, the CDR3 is TGCAGCGTTGCTGGCGTATCCTCCTACGAGCAGTACTTC. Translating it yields CSVAGVSSYEQYF.

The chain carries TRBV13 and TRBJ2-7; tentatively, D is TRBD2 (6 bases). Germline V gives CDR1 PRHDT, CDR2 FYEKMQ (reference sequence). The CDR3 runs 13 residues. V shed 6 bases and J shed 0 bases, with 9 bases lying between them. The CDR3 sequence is CASRVGGSYEQYF. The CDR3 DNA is TGTGCCAGCAGGGTGGGGGGCTCCTACGAGCAGTACTTC. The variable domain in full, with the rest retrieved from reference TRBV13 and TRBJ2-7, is AAGVIQSPRHLIKEKRETATLKCYPIPRHDTVYWYQQGPGQDPQFLISFYEKMQSDKGSIPDRFSAQQFSDYHSELNMSSLELGDSALYFCASRVGGSYEQYFGPGTRLTVT.

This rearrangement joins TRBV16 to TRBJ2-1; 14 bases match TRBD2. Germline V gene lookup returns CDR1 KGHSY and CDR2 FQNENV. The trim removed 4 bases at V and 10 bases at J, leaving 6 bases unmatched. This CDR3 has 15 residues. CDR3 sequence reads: CASSPGLAGAGEQFF. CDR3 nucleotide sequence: TGTGCCAGCAGCCCGGGACTAGCGGGGGCTGGGGAGCAGTTCTTC.